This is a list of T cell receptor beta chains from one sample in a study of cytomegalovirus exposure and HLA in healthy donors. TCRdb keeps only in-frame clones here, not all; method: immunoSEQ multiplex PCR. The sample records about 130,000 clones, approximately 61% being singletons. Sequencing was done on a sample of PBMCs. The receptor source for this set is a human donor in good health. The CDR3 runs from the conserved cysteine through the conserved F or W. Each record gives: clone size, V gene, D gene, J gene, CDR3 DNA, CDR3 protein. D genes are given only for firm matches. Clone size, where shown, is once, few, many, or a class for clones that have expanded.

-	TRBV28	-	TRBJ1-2	TGTGCCAGCGGGGGAGGAGGGTTCTATGGCTACACCTTC	CASGGGGFYGYTF
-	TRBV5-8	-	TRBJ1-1	TGTGCCAGCAGCTTGGCCGTAAACACTGAAGCTTTCTTT	CASSLAVNTEAFF
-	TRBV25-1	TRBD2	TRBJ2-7	TGTGCCAGCAGCGCCGGGACTAGCGGGATTCTCGAGCAGTACTTC	CASSAGTSGILEQYF
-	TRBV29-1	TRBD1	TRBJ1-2	TGCAGCGTTGCGGGACAGGGGGCCTATGGCTACACCTTC	CSVAGQGAYGYTF
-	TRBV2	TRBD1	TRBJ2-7	TGTGCCAGCAGTGCTATCAGGGGGTATACCTACGAGCAGTACTTC	CASSAIRGYTYEQYF
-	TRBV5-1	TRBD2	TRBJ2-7	TGCGCCAGCAGCGCTGTAGCGGGAGCATCTGAGCAGTACTTC	CASSAVAGASEQYF
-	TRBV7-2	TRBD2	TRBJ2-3	TGTGCCAGCAGCTTATCGACTAGCGGGAGGGCCACAGATACGCAGTATTTT	CASSLSTSGRATDTQYF
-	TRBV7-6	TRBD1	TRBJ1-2	TGTGCCAGCAGCTTAGGGGCGGACAGGGTTGGCTACACCTTC	CASSLGADRVGYTF
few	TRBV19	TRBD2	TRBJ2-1	TGTGCCAGCAGGGGATGGGCGGGAGGGCCTGGTGAGCAGTTCTTC	CASRGWAGGPGEQFF
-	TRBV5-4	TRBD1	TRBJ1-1	TGTGCCAGCAGCTTGGTCGGGCAGGGGGCGGCTGAAGCTTTCTTT	CASSLVGQGAAEAFF
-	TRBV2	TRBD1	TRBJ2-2	TGTGCCAGCAAAAGGGTGGACAGGGTTGGCGGGGAGCTGTTTTTT	CASKRVDRVGGELFF
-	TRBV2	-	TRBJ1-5	TGTGCCAGCAGTGGGGGGGGTAATCAGCCCCAGCATTTT	CASSGGGNQPQHF
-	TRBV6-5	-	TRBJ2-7	TGTGCCAGCAGTTTACCAGGGAGGTACGAGCAGTACTTC	CASSLPGRYEQYF
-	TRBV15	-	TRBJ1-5	TGTGCCACCAGCAGACATGGTCGGGATCAGCCCCAGCATTTT	CATSRHGRDQPQHF
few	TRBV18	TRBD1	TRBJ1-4	TGTGCCAGCTCACCCGGGACAGCTAATGAAAAACTGTTTTTT	CASSPGTANEKLFF
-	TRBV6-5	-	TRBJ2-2	TGTGCCACCACCCGGGGAACCGGGGAGCTGTTTTTT	CATTRGTGELFF
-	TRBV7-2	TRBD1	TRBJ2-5	TGTGCCAGCAGTCGGGACAGTTTCCAAGAGACCCAGTACTTC	CASSRDSFQETQYF
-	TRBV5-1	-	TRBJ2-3	TGCGCCAGCAGCTTGGAGGACAGTCGCACAGATACGCAGTATTTT	CASSLEDSRTDTQYF
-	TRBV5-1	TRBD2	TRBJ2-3	TGCGCCAGCAGCTTGACTAGCGGGAGGGACACAGATACGCAGTATTTT	CASSLTSGRDTDTQYF
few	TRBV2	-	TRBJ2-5	TGTGCCAGCAGTGCACAGGGCGGGAGAGGAGAGACCCAGTACTTC	CASSAQGGRGETQYF
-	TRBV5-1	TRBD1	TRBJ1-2	TGCGCCAGCAGCAGGGGACAGGACTATGGCTACACCTTC	CASSRGQDYGYTF
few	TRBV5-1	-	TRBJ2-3	TGCGCCAGCAGCTTGGGCCCAGCGGAGGACACAGATACGCAGTATTTT	CASSLGPAEDTDTQYF
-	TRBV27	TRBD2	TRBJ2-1	TGTGCCAGCAGTTTACCGGGAGGGCCCCATGAGCAGTTCTTC	CASSLPGGPHEQFF
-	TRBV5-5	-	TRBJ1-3	TGTGCCAGCAGCTTACGGGACTTTTCTGGAAACACCATATATTTT	CASSLRDFSGNTIYF
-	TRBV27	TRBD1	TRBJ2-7	TGTGCCAGCAGTTCGCTTTCTGACAGGGCCAGCTCCTACGAGCAGTACTTC	CASSSLSDRASSYEQYF
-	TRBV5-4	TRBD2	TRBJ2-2	TGTGCCAGCAGCTTGGAGCGGGAGAGGACCGGGGAGCTGTTTTTT	CASSLERERTGELFF
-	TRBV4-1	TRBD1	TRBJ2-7	TGCGCCAGCAGCTACGGACAGGGGTTGGATGAGCAGTACTTC	CASSYGQGLDEQYF
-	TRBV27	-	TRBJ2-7	TGTGCCAGCAGCCACCCCGTAGGACTCGAGCAGTACTTC	CASSHPVGLEQYF
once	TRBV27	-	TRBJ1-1	TGTGCCAGCAGTTTGGCCCCCCCCTCCCCTGAAGCTTTCTTT	CASSLAPPSPEAFF
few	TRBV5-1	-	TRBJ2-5	TGCGCCAGCAGCTTGGGAGACAGGCCCGCCGGGACCCAGTACTTC	CASSLGDRPAGTQYF
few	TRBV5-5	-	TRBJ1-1	TGTGCCAGCAGCTTGTCGCAGGCAAACACTGAAGCTTTCTTT	CASSLSQANTEAFF
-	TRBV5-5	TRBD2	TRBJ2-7	TGTGCCAGCAGCCTGCTAGCGGGAGTTGACGAGCAGTACTTC	CASSLLAGVDEQYF
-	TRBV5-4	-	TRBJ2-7	TGTGCCAGCAGCTTGGTCAGGGGCGACGAGCAGTACTTC	CASSLVRGDEQYF
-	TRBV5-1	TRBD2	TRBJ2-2	TGCGCCAGCAGGCTAGCGGAGACCGGGGAGCTGTTTTTT	CASRLAETGELFF
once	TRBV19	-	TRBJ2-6	TGTGCCAGTAGTATCGGGATAAAATCTGGGGCCAACGTCCTGACTTTC	CASSIGIKSGANVLTF
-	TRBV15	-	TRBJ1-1	TGTGCCACCAGCAGCGCGGAGAACACTGAAGCTTTCTTT	CATSSAENTEAFF
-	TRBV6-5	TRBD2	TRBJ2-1	TGTGCCAGCAGTTACGGGGGGGAAAGCAATGAGCAGTTCTTC	CASSYGGESNEQFF
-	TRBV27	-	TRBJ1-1	TGTGCCAGCAGGCTTTGGGAGAGGAACACTGAAGCTTTCTTT	CASRLWERNTEAFF
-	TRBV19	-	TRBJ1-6	TGTGCCAGTACCAACAGGGAATCACCCCTCCACTTT	CASTNRESPLHF
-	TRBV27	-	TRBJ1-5	TGTGCCAGCAGTCCATCAGTTGGAGTGGGGGGTTATAGCAATCAGCCCCAGCATTTT	CASSPSVGVGGYSNQPQHF
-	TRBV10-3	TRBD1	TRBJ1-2	TGTGCCGTCTCCAGGGGGCGCGTCTATGGCTACACCTTC	CAVSRGRVYGYTF
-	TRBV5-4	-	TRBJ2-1	TGTGCCAGCAGCTTGGGAGGGGGTTTTCTTTACAATGAGCAGTTCTTC	CASSLGGGFLYNEQFF
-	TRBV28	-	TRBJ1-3	TGTGCCAGCAGTTTCGCGGGAAGTACACATGGAAACACCATATATTTT	CASSFAGSTHGNTIYF
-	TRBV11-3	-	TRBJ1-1	TGTGCCGGCAGCCCTATAGACGGGGCTGAAGCTTTCTTT	CAGSPIDGAEAFF
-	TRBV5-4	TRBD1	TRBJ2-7	TGTGCCAGCAGCCCACCGGGACAGGGTCCCTACGAGCAGTACTTC	CASSPPGQGPYEQYF